One sample yielded the 15 T cell receptor beta chains listed below, sequenced in a study of T-cell reconstitution after alpha-beta-depleted transplantation in children. This sample's TCRbeta library carried unique molecular identifier barcodes. TCRdb recomputed calls from the PCR reads with MiXCR, one row per CDR3 protein. The table includes roughly 220,000 distinct CDR3 sequences, around 12% detected once. The source was PBMCs from the stem cell graft donor, collected from the stem cell graft. The receptors here all came from a human donor who donated a stem cell graft to a child with acute lymphoblastic leukemia.

This clonotype was observed at least ten times. The chain has TRBV12-3 or TRBV12-4 and TRBJ1-1; TRBD1 might be the D (6 bases). V lost 5 bases and J lost 4, with 17 bases in between. There are 15 residues in the CDR3. The CDR3 loop is CASSTGGALSTEAFF. CDR3 coding DNA: TGTGCCAGCAGTACGGGGGGCGCTTTGTCCACTGAAGCTTTCTTT.

This clonotype was counted many times. The chain employs TRBV4-3 and TRBJ2-3; D is possibly TRBD1 (5 bases). The CDR3 extends over 16 amino acids. V gave up 4 bases and J gave up 5 bases, with 19 bases separating them. The germline V gene has CDR1 LGHNA and CDR2 YSLEER. The CDR3, as DNA: TGCGCCAGCAGCCCCCACCTAGGCAGGGCTGGAGATACGCAGTATTTT. Its protein product is CASSPHLGRAGDTQYF.

This clonotype has a count of ten or more. The chain links TRBV3-1 to TRBJ2-1; 7 bases align to TRBD1. The CDR3 length is 16 residues. Germline V gene sequence: CDR1 LGHDT, CDR2 YNNKEL (reference sequence). V dropped 0 bases and J dropped 9; count of bases not matched to a gene: 11. The CDR3 region has the DNA TGTGCCAGCAGCCAAGAGCGGCAAAGGGGGCAAGGTGAGCAGTTCTTC. Its translation is CASSQERQRGQGEQFF.

The rearrangement joins TRBV7-2 to TRBJ2-1; 8 bases agree with TRBD1. The CDR3 totals 15 residues. In germline, CDR1 is SGHTA, CDR2 FQGNSA. The J segment lost 7 bases and the V segment lost 3 bases, leaving 8 bases of the junction unmatched. Here the CDR3 reads CASSLGWTGTNEQFF. For the CDR3, the DNA is TGTGCCAGCAGCTTGGGGTGGACAGGGACTAATGAGCAGTTCTTC.

This chain links TRBV11-2 with TRBJ2-5, with TRBD1 matching 7 bases. The CDR3 loop spans 16 amino acids. V gave up 4 bases and J gave up 0 bases; unmatched junction bases: 8. Germline assignment: CDR1 SGHAT and CDR2 FQNNGV. CDR3 amino acids: CASSSAGTGDQETQYF. CDR3 in DNA: TGTGCCAGCAGCTCTGCCGGCACAGGGGACCAAGAGACCCAGTACTTC.

The table lists this clonotype with many counts. The chain couples TRBV27 to TRBJ2-6; TRBD1 might be the D (5 bases). The CDR3 has 15 amino acids. CDR1 is MNHEY and CDR2 is SMNVEV in the germline V gene (reference sequence). With 2 bases removed from V and 0 bases from J, the gap between germline ends came to 5 bases. CDR3 nucleotides: TGTGCCAGCAGTTTAGGGGCCTCTGGGGCCAACGTCCTGACTTTC. It yields the protein CASSLGASGANVLTF.

The chain recombines TRBV10-3 with TRBJ2-2, with 13 nucleotides matching TRBD2. This CDR3 contains 17 residues. Germline CDR1 is ENHRY and CDR2 is SYGVKD. The V segment lost 8 bases and the J segment 5 bases; nucleotides outside the gene matches: 11. CDR3 loop: CAILEGGLAGPTGELFF. The CDR3 region has the DNA TGTGCCATCCTCGAGGGGGGACTAGCGGGACCAACCGGGGAGCTGTTTTTT.

This clonotype has at least ten counts. J is TRBJ2-7 and V is TRBV12-3 or TRBV12-4, with D possibly TRBD2 on 6 matching bases. This CDR3 contains 15 residues. Trimming stripped 6 bases from V and 3 bases from J, with 18 bases between. This chain's CDR3 is CASSLEGGINYEQYF. DNA for the CDR3: TGTGCCAGCAGCCTCGAGGGCGGGATAAACTACGAGCAGTACTTC.

This clonotype was seen many times. The CDR3 region is CANGGANEQFF. CDR3 coding DNA: TGTGCCAACGGAGGGGCCAATGAGCAGTTCTTC. The rearrangement joins TRBV10-3 to TRBJ2-1; possible D gene TRBD2, 6 bases. This CDR3 region has 11 residues. Trimming took 10 bases from V and 6 from J, leaving 10 bases between them. The germline V gene encodes CDR1 ENHRY and CDR2 SYGVKD.

This clonotype was observed many times. The CDR3 DNA follows: TGTGCCAGCAGCCAAGAATGGGAGACCCAGTACTTC. Protein product: CASSQEWETQYF. The chain recombines TRBV14 with TRBJ2-5; no reliable D call. This CDR3 contains 12 residues. Germline CDR1 and CDR2: SGHDN and FVKESK. The ends were cut back, 0 bases at V and 5 bases at J, with 4 bases in the middle. Drawing the rest from reference TRBV14 and TRBJ2-5, the complete variable domain is EAGVTQFPSHSVIEKGQTVTLRCDPISGHDNLYWYRRVMGKEIKFLLHFVKESKQDESGMPNNRFLAERTGGTYSTLKVQPAELEDSGVYFCASSQEWETQYFGPGTRLLVL.

Ten or more counts support this clonotype. CDR3 sequence: CASSQDRDSLYEQYF. The CDR3, as DNA: TGCGCCAGCAGCCAAGATCGGGACAGCCTCTACGAGCAGTACTTC. The genes are TRBV4-3 and TRBJ2-7; 7 bases fit TRBD1. J lost 3 bases, V lost 0 bases, and 5 bases had no gene match. Germline loops: CDR1 LGHNA, CDR2 YSLEER. CDR3 size: 15 residues.

This clonotype was counted at least ten times. This chain connects TRBV29-1 to TRBJ1-5, with TRBD1 as a possible D gene (5 bases). Germline V gene sequence: CDR1 SQVTM, CDR2 ANQGSEA. V lost 6 bases and J lost 4, with 10 bases in between. The CDR3 is 12 amino acids. The CDR3 sequence is CSVGAGNQPQHF. As DNA, the CDR3 is TGCAGCGTCGGGGCGGGGAATCAGCCCCAGCATTTT. Full variable domain (outside the CDR3, taken from reference TRBV29-1 and TRBJ1-5): SAVISQKPSRDICQRGTSLTIQCQVDSQVTMMFWYRQQPGQSLTLIATANQGSEATYESGFVIDKFPISRPNLTFSTLTVSNMSPEDSSIYLCSVGAGNQPQHFGDGTRLSIL.

The V and J genes are TRBV11-2 and TRBJ2-7, with D perhaps matching TRBD1 or TRBD2 (5 bases each). The V and J ends lost 1 base and 2 bases respectively, with 21 bases between them. Germline V lookup: CDR1 SGHAT, CDR2 FQNNGV. The CDR3 runs 18 residues. The CDR3, as DNA: TGTGCCAGCAGCTTAGTGGTCGGATCGGGGCCCTCTCCCTACGAGCAGTACTTC. Translation: CASSLVVGSGPSPYEQYF.

This clonotype came up a few times. The chain is built from TRBV12-3 or TRBV12-4 and TRBJ1-5, with D uncertain. The V and J ends lost 5 bases and 0 bases respectively, with 5 bases between them. The CDR3 has 13 residues. CDR3 in DNA: TGTGCCAGCAGTATATCTAGCAATCAGCCCCAGCATTTT. It codes for CASSISSNQPQHF.

The sample holds many counts of this clonotype. The chain joins TRBV5-5 to TRBJ2-5; perhaps TRBD2 as D (5 bases). The V and J ends lost 0 bases and 5 bases respectively, with 20 bases between them. Germline-derived CDR1 and CDR2 are SGHKS and YYEKEE (reference sequence). The CDR3 length is 17 residues. Here the CDR3 DNA reads TGTGCCAGCAGCTTGGCAGGTGACACCTGGAGGCTGGAGACCCAGTACTTC. The encoded protein is CASSLAGDTWRLETQYF.